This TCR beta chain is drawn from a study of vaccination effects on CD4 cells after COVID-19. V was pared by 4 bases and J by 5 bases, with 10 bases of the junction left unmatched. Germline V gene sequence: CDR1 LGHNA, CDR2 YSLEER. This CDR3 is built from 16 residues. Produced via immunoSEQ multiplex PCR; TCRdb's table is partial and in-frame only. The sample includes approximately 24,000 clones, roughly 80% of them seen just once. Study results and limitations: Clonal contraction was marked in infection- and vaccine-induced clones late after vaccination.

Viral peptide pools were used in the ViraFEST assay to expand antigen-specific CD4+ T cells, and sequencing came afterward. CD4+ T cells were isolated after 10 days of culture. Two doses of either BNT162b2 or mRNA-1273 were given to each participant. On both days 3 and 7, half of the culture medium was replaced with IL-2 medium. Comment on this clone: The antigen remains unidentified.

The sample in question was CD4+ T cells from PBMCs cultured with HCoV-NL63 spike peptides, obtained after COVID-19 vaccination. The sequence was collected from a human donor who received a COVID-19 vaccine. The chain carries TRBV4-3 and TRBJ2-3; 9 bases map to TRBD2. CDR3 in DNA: TGCGCCAGCAGCCTAGGTCCTAGCGGGGCGGGAGATACGCAGTATTTT. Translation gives CASSLGPSGAGDTQYF.